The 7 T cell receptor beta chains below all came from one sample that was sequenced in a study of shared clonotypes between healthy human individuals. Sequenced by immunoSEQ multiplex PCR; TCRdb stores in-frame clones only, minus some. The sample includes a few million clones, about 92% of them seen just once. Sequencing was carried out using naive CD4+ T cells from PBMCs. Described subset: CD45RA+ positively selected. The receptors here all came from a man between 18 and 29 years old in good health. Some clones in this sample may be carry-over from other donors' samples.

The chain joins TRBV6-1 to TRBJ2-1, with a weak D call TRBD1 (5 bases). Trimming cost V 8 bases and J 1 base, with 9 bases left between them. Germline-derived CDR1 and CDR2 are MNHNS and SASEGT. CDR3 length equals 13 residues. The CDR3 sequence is CASRGASYNEQFF. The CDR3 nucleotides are TGTGCCAGCCGTGGGGCTTCCTACAATGAGCAGTTCTTC.

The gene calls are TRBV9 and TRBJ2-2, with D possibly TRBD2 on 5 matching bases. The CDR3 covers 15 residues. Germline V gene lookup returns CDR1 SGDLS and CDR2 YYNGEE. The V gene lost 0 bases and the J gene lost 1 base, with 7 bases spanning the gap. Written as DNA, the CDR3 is TGTGCCAGCAGCGTAGCGGAGGTGAACACCGGGGAGCTGTTTTTT. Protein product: CASSVAEVNTGELFF.

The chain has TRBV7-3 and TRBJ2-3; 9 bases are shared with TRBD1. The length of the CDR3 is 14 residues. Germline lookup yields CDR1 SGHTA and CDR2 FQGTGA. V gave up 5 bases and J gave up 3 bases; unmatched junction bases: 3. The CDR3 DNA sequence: TGTGCCAGCAGCCACAGGGGGCTGACAGATACGCAGTATTTT. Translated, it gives CASSHRGLTDTQYF.

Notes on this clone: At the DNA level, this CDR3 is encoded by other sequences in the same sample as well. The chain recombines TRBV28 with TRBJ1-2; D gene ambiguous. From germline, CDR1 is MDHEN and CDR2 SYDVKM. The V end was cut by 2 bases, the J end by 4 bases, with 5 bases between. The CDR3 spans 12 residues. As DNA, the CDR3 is TGTGCCAGCAGTTTAGGAACCTATGGCTACACCTTC. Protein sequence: CASSLGTYGYTF.

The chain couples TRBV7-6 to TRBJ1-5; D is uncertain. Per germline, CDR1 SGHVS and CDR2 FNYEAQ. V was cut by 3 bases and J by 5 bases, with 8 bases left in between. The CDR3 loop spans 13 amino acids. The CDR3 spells CASSLALDQPQHF. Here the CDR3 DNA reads TGTGCCAGCAGCTTGGCCCTAGATCAGCCCCAGCATTTT.

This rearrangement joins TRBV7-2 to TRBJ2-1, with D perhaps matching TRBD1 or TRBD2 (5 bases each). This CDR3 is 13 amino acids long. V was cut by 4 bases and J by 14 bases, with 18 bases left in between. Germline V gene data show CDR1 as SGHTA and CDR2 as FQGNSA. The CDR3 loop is CASSSSLRDRKFF. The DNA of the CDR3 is TGTGCCAGCAGCTCAAGCCTCCGGGACCGGAAGTTCTTC. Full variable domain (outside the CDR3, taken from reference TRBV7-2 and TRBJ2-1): GAGVSQSPSNKVTEKGKDVELRCDPISGHTALYWYRQSLGQGLEFLIYFQGNSAPDKSGLPSDRFSAERTGGSVSTLTIQRTQQEDSAVYLCASSSSLRDRKFFGPGTRLTVL.

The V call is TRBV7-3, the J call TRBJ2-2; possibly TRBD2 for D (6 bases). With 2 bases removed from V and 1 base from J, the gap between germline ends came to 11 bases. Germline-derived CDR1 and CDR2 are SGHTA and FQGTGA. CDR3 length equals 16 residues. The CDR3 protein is CASSLFGRGNTGELFF. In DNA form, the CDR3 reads TGTGCCAGCAGCTTATTCGGGAGAGGGAACACCGGGGAGCTGTTTTTT. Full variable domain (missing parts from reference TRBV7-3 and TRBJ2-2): GAGVSQTPSNKVTEKGKYVELRCDPISGHTALYWYRQSLGQGPEFLIYFQGTGAADDSGLPNDRFFAVRPEGSVSTLKIQRTERGDSAVYLCASSLFGRGNTGELFFGEGSRLTVL.